This T cell receptor beta chain is from a study of blood T cell repertoires in COVID-19. Germline V CDR1 and CDR2: SGHAT, FQNNGV. The CDR3 is made up of 15 amino acids. The trim removed 1 base at V and 4 bases at J, leaving 5 bases unmatched. Sequencing was performed with immunoSEQ multiplex PCR; in TCRdb, only in-frame clones are kept and a portion is missing. Among around 100,000 clones listed, approximately 89% were seen once. The chain uses TRBV11-2 and TRBJ2-3; 7 bases agree with TRBD2. The clonotype comes from a woman older than 75 in a cohort sampled during active COVID-19. The sample taken for sequencing was peripheral blood. In nucleotides, the CDR3 is TGTGCCAGCAGCTTAGGCGGGAGTGGTGCAGATACGCAGTATTTT. It specifies CASSLGGSGADTQYF.